The 9 T cell receptor beta chains below all came from one sample that was sequenced in a study of T-cell reconstitution after alpha-beta-depleted transplantation in children (dated by TCRdb to the mid-2010s). Library construction relied on PCR. Sequenced using an Illumina HiSeq 2500. To normalize quantification of the TCRbeta repertoire, the TCR libraries were built with molecular barcoding that relied on unique molecular identifiers. TCRdb trimmed the raw reads at Q25, called clones with MiXCR and kept productive beta chains. Each entry is one CDR3 protein sequence, shown with its most common DNA and genes. In this sample the table shows 640,000 or so distinct CDR3 sequences, around 16% of which occur a single time. Approximately 1% of the sample comes from the top ten. The sequences come from PBMCs from the stem cell graft donor, collected from the stem cell graft. Source of these receptors: a human donor who donated a stem cell graft to a child with acute myeloid leukemia.

This clonotype was counted many times. The chain joins TRBV24-1 to TRBJ2-5, with no clear D. This CDR3 is built from 15 residues. Trimming took off 3 bases at V and 1 base at J, with 11 bases between the two ends. CDR1 is KGHDR, CDR2 SFDVKD, per germline. The CDR3 nucleotides are TGTGCCACCAGTGATGCCCGGCAGTTCCAAGAGACCCAGTACTTC. It translates to CATSDARQFQETQYF.

In its sample, this clonotype was seen many times. This chain connects TRBV5-1 to TRBJ1-2, with D unresolved. The CDR3 has 14 amino acids. V shed 2 bases and J shed 3 bases, with 11 bases lying between them. CDR1 and CDR2 (germline): SGHRS, YFSETQ. The CDR3: CASSFMTPDYGYTF. In DNA form, the CDR3 reads TGCGCCAGCAGCTTCATGACGCCTGACTATGGCTACACCTTC.

This clonotype was detected ten times or more. The chain recombines TRBV7-2 with TRBJ2-3; D might be TRBD1 (6 bases). The germline V gene encodes CDR1 SGHTA and CDR2 FQGNSA. This CDR3 has 15 amino acids. The V end lost 1 base, the J end lost 3 bases, and 11 bases lay between the germline ends. For the CDR3, the DNA is TGTGCCAGCAGCTTAGGGCAAAGGGGGACAGATACGCAGTATTTT. Protein product: CASSLGQRGTDTQYF.

This clonotype was counted ten times or more. The chain joins TRBV20-1 to TRBJ2-7, with 10 bases that match TRBD2. CDR1 DFQATT and CDR2 SNEGSKA come from the germline V gene (reference sequence). There are 16 residues in the CDR3. Losses at the gene ends were 3 bases for V and 3 bases for J; bases not matched to a gene: 11. This CDR3 reads CSARGHPSGGYYEQYF. CDR3 in DNA: TGCAGTGCTAGGGGGCACCCTAGCGGGGGCTACTACGAGCAGTACTTC.

This clonotype was recorded at least ten times. CDR3 bases: TGCAGCGTTGGACAGGGGGCCCAAATCTACAATGAGCAGTTCTTC. This codes for CSVGQGAQIYNEQFF. V is TRBV29-1 and J is TRBJ2-1; 10 bases align to TRBD1. Germline assignment: CDR1 SQVTM and CDR2 ANQGSEA. V shed 4 bases, J shed 3 bases, and the junction held 6 bases outside the gene matches. There are 15 residues in the CDR3.

The chain is built from TRBV12-3 or TRBV12-4 and TRBJ2-2; a possible D gene is TRBD1 (5 bases). V lost 6 bases and J 9 bases, leaving 17 bases between the germline ends. This CDR3 comprises 14 residues. The CDR3 region has the DNA TGTGCCAGCAGCATATCAATAGGGGTCCGGGAGCTGTTTTTT. Residues: CASSISIGVRELFF.

The table lists this clonotype with many counts. The chain recombines TRBV27 with TRBJ1-2; D is perhaps TRBD1 (5 bases). Trimming took 1 base from V and 6 from J, leaving 9 bases between them. Germline V gene data show CDR1 as MNHEY and CDR2 as SMNVEV (reference sequence). The CDR3 is 13 amino acids. The CDR3 DNA follows: TGTGCCAGCAGTTTATGGTCAGGGCATGGCTACACCTTC. Protein: CASSLWSGHGYTF.

This clonotype has a count of ten or more. DNA for the CDR3: TGTGCCACCAGCAGAGACGGCACTGAAGCTTTCTTT. Translating gives CATSRDGTEAFF. V usage is TRBV15 and J usage is TRBJ1-1; D ambiguous. Germline CDR1 reads LNHNV; CDR2 reads YYDKDF (reference sequence). V was trimmed by 0 bases and J by 4 bases, leaving 3 bases between them. CDR3 length: 12 amino acids.

This clonotype was observed at least ten times. This sequence joins TRBV7-8 and TRBJ1-1, with D possibly being TRBD1 (6 bases). The V gene's germline CDR1 is SGHVS and CDR2 FQNEAQ. V was pared by 5 bases and J by 6 bases, with 13 bases between. The CDR3 contains 13 residues. The CDR3 protein is CASSPRGSSEAFF. The CDR3 DNA sequence: TGTGCCAGCAGCCCCAGGGGTAGTTCTGAAGCTTTCTTT. The complete variable domain, with remaining parts taken from reference TRBV7-8 and TRBJ1-1, reads GAGVSQSPRYKVAKRGQDVALRCDPISGHVSLFWYQQALGQGPEFLTYFQNEAQLDKSGLPSDRFFAERPEGSVSTLKIQRTQQEDSAVYLCASSPRGSSEAFFGQGTRLTVV.